These T cell receptor beta chains were read from a single sample in a study of T cell responses to AZD1222 COVID-19 vaccine. Here immunoSEQ multiplex PCR was the method, and the copy in TCRdb shows in-frame clones only, minus some. The top ten clones hold around 16% of a sample with 130,000 to 150,000 clones, approximately 89% of them seen once. The sample consisted of peripheral blood, taken on day 0 of AZD1222 vaccination. These receptors were obtained from an adult in good health. Each CDR3 is given with its conserved first and last residue. D genes are given only for firm matches. Where a row states a size, it is once, few, many or the class of an expanded clone; other rows omit it.

clone_size,d_call,v_call,cdr3_length,j_call,cdr3_nt,cdr3_aa
.,TRBD1,TRBV24-1,15,TRBJ2-7,TGTGCCACCAGTGATTTGGGCACAGGGGGCGACGAGCAGTACTTC,CATSDLGTGGDEQYF
once,TRBD2,TRBV5-1,16,TRBJ2-3,TGCGCCAGCAGCCGAGCGGGGCCCTTAAGCACAGATACGCAGTATTTT,CASSRAGPLSTDTQYF
.,.,TRBV12-5,16,TRBJ2-1,TGTGCTAGTGGTTTGGGCCCCGGGACGGTAAAGAATGAGCAGTTCTTC,CASGLGPGTVKNEQFF
.,TRBD2,TRBV30,17,TRBJ2-3,TGTGCCTGGAGAGAGGCCCGACTAGCCGGGGGGATGGATACGCAGTATTTT,CAWREARLAGGMDTQYF
.,TRBD1,TRBV5-1,18,TRBJ1-1,TGCGCCAGCAGCTTATTCCGGGACAGGGGGCTTGGGAACACTGAAGCTTTCTTT,CASSLFRDRGLGNTEAFF
.,TRBD1,TRBV18,14,TRBJ2-7,TGTGCCAGCTCACAACCTCGGGACAGCTACGAGCAGTACTTC,CASSQPRDSYEQYF
.,.,TRBV11-3,15,TRBJ1-4,TGTGCCAGCAGCTTAGGATTTTGGGCTAATGAAAAACTGTTTTTT,CASSLGFWANEKLFF
once,.,TRBV4-1,16,TRBJ2-1,TGCGCCAGCAGCTCACATGTGGGGGGCACGATCAATGAGCAGTTCTTC,CASSSHVGGTINEQFF
.,.,TRBV9,13,TRBJ2-1,TGTGCCAGCAGCCACAGAGAACACAATGAGCAGTTCTTC,CASSHREHNEQFF
.,.,TRBV7-2,14,TRBJ1-4,TGTGCCAGCAGCTTCCAGGGTAGTAATGAAAAACTGTTTTTT,CASSFQGSNEKLFF
.,TRBD1,TRBV24-1,14,TRBJ1-2,TGTGCCACCTCCGGGACAGGGTTAGGGTATGGCTACACCTTC,CATSGTGLGYGYTF
.,.,TRBV4-2,13,TRBJ1-2,TGTGCCAGCAGCCAAGATCGTCGCTATGGCTACACCTTC,CASSQDRRYGYTF
.,.,TRBV18,15,TRBJ1-4,TGTGCCAGCTCACCACCGCAGCGGGGGGATGAAAAACTGTTTTTT,CASSPPQRGDEKLFF
.,TRBD1,TRBV12-3/TRBV12-4,13,TRBJ1-2,TGTGCCAGCAGTTGGGGACAGGGCCGCGAATACACCTTC,CASSWGQGREYTF
.,.,TRBV6-1,14,TRBJ1-5,TGTGCCAGCAGTGAAGGAACGGGGGCTCAGCCCCAGCATTTT,CASSEGTGAQPQHF
.,TRBD1,TRBV7-2,18,TRBJ2-3,TGTGCCAGCAGCTTAGGGGCCGGACAGGGGGCAGGCACAGATACGCAGTATTTT,CASSLGAGQGAGTDTQYF
.,TRBD1,TRBV19,13,TRBJ1-2,TGTGCCAGTAGATCGGGACAGCACTATGGCTACACCTTC,CASRSGQHYGYTF
.,TRBD1,TRBV3-1/TRBV3-2,15,TRBJ1-3,TGTGCCAGCAGCCGGGACAGGGGCGCTCGAAACACCATATATTTT,CASSRDRGARNTIYF
.,TRBD1,TRBV4-2,15,TRBJ2-7,TGTGCCAGCAGCCAAGATGGGACAGGGGCACTCGAGCAGTACTTC,CASSQDGTGALEQYF
.,TRBD1,TRBV15,15,TRBJ2-7,TGTGCCACCAGCTTTGGGACAGGGTACTCCTACGAGCAGTACTTC,CATSFGTGYSYEQYF
.,TRBD1,TRBV3-1/TRBV3-2,12,TRBJ1-1,TGTGCCAGCAGCTCACAGGGGACTGAAGCTTTCTTT,CASSSQGTEAFF
once,.,TRBV7-2,13,TRBJ1-2,TGTGCCAGCAGCTTAGGGGTCAGGGACGGCTACACCTTC,CASSLGVRDGYTF
.,.,TRBV28,13,TRBJ2-3,TGTGCCAGCAGTGGGGGGTCCACAGATACGCAGTATTTT,CASSGGSTDTQYF
.,TRBD2,TRBV2,13,TRBJ2-5,TGTGCCAGCAGTGAACTAGCGGAAGAGACCCAGTACTTC,CASSELAEETQYF
.,.,TRBV25-1,14,TRBJ1-2,TGTGCCAGCAGTGTGTTTGAGGGTGTCGGTGGCTACACCTTC,CASSVFEGVGGYTF
.,TRBD2,TRBV6-5,16,TRBJ2-3,TGTGCCAGCAGTTACTCCCTAGCGGGGAGGGGAGATACGCAGTATTTT,CASSYSLAGRGDTQYF
.,.,TRBV19,12,TRBJ1-5,TGTGCCAGTAGTCTTAGCAATCAGCCCCAGCATTTT,CASSLSNQPQHF
once,TRBD1,TRBV12-3/TRBV12-4,13,TRBJ1-5,TGTGCCAGCAGTGACAGGGTGAATCAGCCCCAGCATTTT,CASSDRVNQPQHF
.,.,TRBV11-2,14,TRBJ2-3,TGTGCCAGTAAACTCAGGGGAAGCACAGATACGCAGTATTTT,CASKLRGSTDTQYF
.,TRBD1,TRBV5-1,14,TRBJ1-5,TGCGCCAGCAGCTTGGGGACAGGAGTTGAGCCCCAGCATTTT,CASSLGTGVEPQHF
.,TRBD2,TRBV2,15,TRBJ2-2,TGTGCCAGCACCCCTACTAGCGGGAACACCGGGGAGCTGTTTTTT,CASTPTSGNTGELFF
.,TRBD1,TRBV5-1,13,TRBJ1-2,TGCGCCAGCAGCCGGGGACAGGACTATGGCTACACCTTC,CASSRGQDYGYTF